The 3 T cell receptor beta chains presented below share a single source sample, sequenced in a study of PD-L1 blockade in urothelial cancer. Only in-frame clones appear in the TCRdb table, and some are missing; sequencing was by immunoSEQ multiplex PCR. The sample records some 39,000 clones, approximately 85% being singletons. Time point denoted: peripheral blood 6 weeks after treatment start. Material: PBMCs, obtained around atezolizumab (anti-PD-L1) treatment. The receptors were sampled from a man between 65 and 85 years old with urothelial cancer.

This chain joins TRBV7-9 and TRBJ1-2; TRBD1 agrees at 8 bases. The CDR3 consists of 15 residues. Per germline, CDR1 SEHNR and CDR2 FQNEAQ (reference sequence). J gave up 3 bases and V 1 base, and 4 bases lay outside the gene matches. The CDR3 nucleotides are TGTGCCAGCAGCTTAGGTGGCAGGGGGCACTATGGCTACACCTTC. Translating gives CASSLGGRGHYGYTF. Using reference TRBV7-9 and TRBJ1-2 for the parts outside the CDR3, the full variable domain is DTGVSQNPRHKITKRGQNVTFRCDPISEHNRLYWYRQTLGQGPEFLTYFQNEAQLEKSRLLSDRFSAERPKGSFSTLEIQRTEQGDSAMYLCASSLGGRGHYGYTFGSGTRLTVV.

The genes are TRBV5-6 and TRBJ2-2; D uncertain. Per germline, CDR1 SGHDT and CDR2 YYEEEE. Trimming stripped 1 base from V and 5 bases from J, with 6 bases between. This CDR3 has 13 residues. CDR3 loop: CASSLFSTGELFF. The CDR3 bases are TGTGCCAGCAGCTTGTTCAGTACCGGGGAGCTGTTTTTT.

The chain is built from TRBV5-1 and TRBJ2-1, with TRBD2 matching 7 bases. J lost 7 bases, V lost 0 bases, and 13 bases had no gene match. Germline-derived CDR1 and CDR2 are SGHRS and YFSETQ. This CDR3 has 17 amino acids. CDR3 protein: CASSLGSAGGSRNEQFF. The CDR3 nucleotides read TGCGCCAGCAGCTTGGGTTCAGCGGGCGGGAGTAGGAATGAGCAGTTCTTC.